These 31 T cell receptor beta chains were all obtained from the same sample, sequenced in a study of regulatory T cells in long-lasting Graves disease. Arm-PCR of CDR3 regions and iRepertoire HTBI primers were used to build TCR beta libraries. TCRdb used MiXCR to reprocess the multiplex PCR reads, holding one entry per CDR3 protein. The table has roughly 300,000 distinct CDR3 sequences, around 21% seen once. Time point noted: persistent/refractory GD, antithyroid drugs over 5 years with positive TRAb. PBMC-extracted RNA yielded the TCR library. The source material was peripheral blood mononuclear cells (PBMCs), sampled when the disease was refractory, from a patient treated with antithyroid drugs. Receptor source: a female donor with Graves disease.

The chain carries TRBV20-1 and TRBJ2-2, with 9 bases matching TRBD1. CDR1 DFQATT and CDR2 SNEGSKA come from the germline V gene (reference sequence). Trimming cost V 1 base and J 6 bases; bases outside gene matches: 12. The CDR3 contains 17 residues. CDR3 sequence reads: CSARGAPGTGFSGELFF. The CDR3 DNA sequence: TGCAGTGCTAGAGGCGCCCCGGGGACAGGGTTTTCCGGGGAGCTGTTTTTT.

About this clonotype: This may be a read error, as it is one base from a much larger clone. The V call is TRBV6-4, the J call TRBJ2-2; TRBD2 matches 7 bases. The CDR3 length is 18 residues. In germline, CDR1 is MRHNA, CDR2 SNTAGT. The CDR3 DNA reads as TGTGCCAGCACCACGACCCGAGGCGGGGCTCGGAAGAGCGGGGAGCTGTCTTTT. The encoded protein is CASTTTRGGARKSGELSF.

The chain couples TRBV7-9 to TRBJ2-1, with a possible D match to TRBD1 (5 bases). Trimming took 4 bases from V and 5 from J, leaving 12 bases between them. The CDR3 runs to 14 residues. In germline, CDR1 is SEHNR, CDR2 FQNEAQ (reference sequence). The CDR3 bases are TGTGCCAGCAGCTCCCTAACGACAGACAATGAGCAGTTCTTC. Residues: CASSSLTTDNEQFF. Full variable domain (outside the CDR3, taken from reference TRBV7-9 and TRBJ2-1): DTGVSQNPRHKITKRGQNVTFRCDPISEHNRLYWYRQTLGQGPEFLTYFQNEAQLEKSRLLSDRFSAERPKGSFSTLEIQRTEQGDSAMYLCASSSLTTDNEQFFGPGTRLTVL.

The chain uses TRBV19 and TRBJ2-1; the D gene is possibly TRBD1 (6 bases). The CDR3 is 13 residues long. Germline V gives CDR1 LNHDA, CDR2 SQIVND (reference sequence). V lost 4 bases to trimming and J lost 7 bases, with 11 bases between them. The CDR3 DNA follows: TGTGCCAGTAGTAAGGCAGGGGTTAATGAGCAGTTCTTC. The encoded protein is CASSKAGVNEQFF.

This clonotype appeared many times. The chain couples TRBV5-1 to TRBJ2-6; TRBD1 matches at 8 bases. The V and J ends lost 4 bases and 2 bases, in that order; junction bases with no gene match: 8. Germline V gives CDR1 SGHRS, CDR2 YFSETQ. This CDR3 is built from 17 residues. The CDR3 region has the DNA TGCGCCAGCAGCCCTCCGCAACAGGGGGCTGGGGCCAACGTCCTGACTTTC. It is translated as CASSPPQQGAGANVLTF.

This clonotype was counted a few times. The chain combines TRBV20-1 with TRBJ2-7, with 7 positions matching TRBD2. CDR1 and CDR2 (germline): DFQATT, SNEGSKA (reference sequence). J lost 5 bases, V lost 3 bases, and 4 bases had no gene match. The CDR3 has 12 residues. The CDR3 spells CSASGRIDEQYF. In DNA form, the CDR3 reads TGCAGTGCTAGCGGGAGGATCGACGAGCAGTACTTC.

DNA for the CDR3: TGTGCCACCAGCAGAGTGGCAGAAGAGACCCAGTACTTC. Translation gives CATSRVAEETQYF. The J gene is TRBJ2-5, the V gene TRBV15; D unclear. CDR3 length: 13 residues. Trimming removed 1 base from V and 3 bases from J, with 6 bases in between. Germline loops: CDR1 LNHNV, CDR2 YYDKDF (reference sequence).

In this sample, this clonotype turned up many times. V is TRBV12-3 or TRBV12-4 and J is TRBJ2-7, with D unresolved. The CDR3 runs to 12 residues. The V end was cut by 5 bases, the J end by 2 bases, with 7 bases between. This chain's CDR3 is CASSSSPYEQYF. In DNA form, the CDR3 reads TGTGCCAGCAGTAGTTCCCCCTACGAGCAGTACTTC.

The gene calls are TRBV7-9 and TRBJ2-7; D perhaps matches TRBD1 (6 bases). Trimming removed 4 bases at V and 10 bases at J, with 14 bases between. The CDR3 sequence is 12 residues long. CDR1 is SEHNR and CDR2 is FQNEAQ in the germline V gene (reference sequence). For the CDR3, the DNA is TGTGCCAGCAGCTCGGGACATAGCTTTCAGTACTTC. Protein product: CASSSGHSFQYF.

This clonotype was observed a few times. J is TRBJ2-7 and V is TRBV29-1; 11 bases line up with TRBD2. After removal of 6 bases from V and 0 bases from J, the junction contained 7 bases not matched to a gene. The CDR3 loop spans 15 amino acids. CDR1 is SQVTM and CDR2 is ANQGSEA in the germline V gene. The DNA for the CDR3 is TGCAGCGTCACCTTAGCGGGAGGGGTCTCCTACGAGCAGTACTTC. It is translated as CSVTLAGGVSYEQYF.

The chain is built from TRBV28 and TRBJ1-4, with D possibly being TRBD1 (5 bases). The CDR3 contains 16 residues. Germline V lookup: CDR1 MDHEN, CDR2 SYDVKM. Trimming cost V 6 bases and J 8 bases, with 22 bases left between them. The CDR3 is CASSQAGGTSREKLFF. CDR3 DNA: TGTGCCAGCAGCCAAGCGGGGGGGACCTCGCGAGAAAAACTGTTTTTT.

For this clonotype: This may be a read error: a much more frequent sequence differs by one nucleotide. The chain is built from TRBV19 and TRBJ2-6; D is perhaps TRBD2 (6 bases). The germline V gene has CDR1 LNHDA and CDR2 SQIVND (reference sequence). The CDR3 covers 16 residues. CDR3 sequence reads: CASSTGGTPGANVLAF. In nucleotides, the CDR3 is TGTGCCAGTAGTACGGGCGGGACTCCTGGGGCCAACGTCCTGGCTTTC.

This clonotype occurred a few times. The rearrangement uses TRBV6-2 or TRBV6-3 and TRBJ2-6, with D perhaps given as TRBD1 or TRBD2 (5 bases each). V lost 8 bases and J 4 bases, leaving 12 bases between the germline ends. CDR1 is MNHEY and CDR2 is SVGEGT in the germline V gene. This CDR3 is 14 amino acids long. CDR3 coding DNA: TGTGCCAGCCGGGGTGGGGCCGGGGCCAACGTCCTGACTTTC. This codes for CASRGGAGANVLTF.

This clonotype was detected a few times. V usage is TRBV19 and J usage is TRBJ1-2; TRBD1 might be the D (6 bases). This CDR3 is built from 14 residues. CDR1 is LNHDA, CDR2 SQIVND, per germline (reference sequence). Trimming shortened V by 7 bases and J by 7 bases, and 19 bases separated the two germline ends. The CDR3 DNA reads TGTGCCAGTACCACGACAGGAGGTTCGTCTGGCTACACCTTC. The encoded protein is CASTTTGGSSGYTF.

This clonotype was found many times. The chain uses TRBV7-3 and TRBJ2-5; a weak D match, TRBD1 (6 bases). The germline V gene encodes CDR1 SGHTA and CDR2 FQGTGA. The CDR3 has 15 amino acids. Trimming stripped 0 bases from V and 1 base from J, with 9 bases between. The CDR3 reads CASSLTGQSQETQYF. CDR3 nucleotide sequence: TGTGCCAGCAGCTTAACAGGACAGTCCCAAGAGACCCAGTACTTC. The variable domain in full, completed from reference TRBV7-3 and TRBJ2-5, reads GAGVSQTPSNKVTEKGKYVELRCDPISGHTALYWYRQSLGQGPEFLIYFQGTGAADDSGLPNDRFFAVRPEGSVSTLKIQRTERGDSAVYLCASSLTGQSQETQYFGPGTRLLVL.

CDR3 bases: TGTGCCAGCAGTGCCGTTTATAGCAATCAGCCCCAGCATTTT. Translation: CASSAVYSNQPQHF. The chain has TRBV27 and TRBJ1-5; D remains ambiguous. The CDR3 sequence is 14 residues long. V lost 5 bases to trimming and J lost 0 bases, with 8 bases between them. In germline, CDR1 is MNHEY, CDR2 SMNVEV (reference sequence).

The chain employs TRBV18 and TRBJ2-3; D is uncertain. Germline CDR1 is KGHSH and CDR2 is LQKENI. The germline V and J ends were trimmed by 4 bases and 3 bases, with 11 bases remaining between them. The CDR3 covers 14 residues. The CDR3 DNA reads as TGTGCCAGCTCACGAATCGAGAGGACAGATACGCAGTATTTT. It is translated as CASSRIERTDTQYF.

The V gene is TRBV5-1, the J gene TRBJ2-2, with D possibly being TRBD2 (5 bases). Germline CDR1 and CDR2: SGHRS and YFSETQ. V shed 0 bases and J shed 5 bases, with 14 bases lying between them. CDR3 length equals 16 residues. CDR3 amino acids: CASSLGGAVETGELFF. CDR3 coding DNA: TGCGCCAGCAGCTTGGGGGGAGCGGTGGAGACCGGGGAGCTGTTTTTT.

This clonotype was seen many times. The chain carries TRBV3-1 and TRBJ2-4; D might be TRBD1 (6 bases). V lost 3 bases to trimming and J lost 1 base, with 10 bases between them. The CDR3 loop spans 15 amino acids. Germline lookup yields CDR1 LGHDT and CDR2 YNNKEL (reference sequence). CDR3 DNA: TGTGCCAGCAGCCAGGCCACAGGGGCCAAAAACATTCAGTACTTC. Amino acid sequence: CASSQATGAKNIQYF. Drawing the rest from reference TRBV3-1 and TRBJ2-4, the complete variable domain is DTAVSQTPKYLVTQMGNDKSIKCEQNLGHDTMYWYKQDSKKFLKIMFSYNNKELIINETVPNRFSPKSPDKAHLNLHINSLELGDSAVYFCASSQATGAKNIQYFGAGTRLSVL.

This clonotype was observed a handful of times. The chain links TRBV7-2 to TRBJ1-6; TRBD1 matches at 8 bases. V lost 5 bases to trimming and J lost 10 bases; unmatched junction nucleotides: 13. This CDR3 has 16 residues. CDR1 and CDR2 from the germline V gene are SGHTA and FQGNSA. CDR3 DNA: TGTGCCAGCAGCCTTCGGGGCGGCAGGGGGCTATCACCCCTCCACTTT. Its translation: CASSLRGGRGLSPLHF.

This chain links TRBV28 with TRBJ2-5; no clear D. The V end lost 3 bases, the J end lost 4 bases, and 6 bases lay between the germline ends. The CDR3 sequence is 12 residues long. The germline gives CDR1 MDHEN, CDR2 SYDVKM. The CDR3 spells CASSFRRETQYF. The CDR3 nucleotides read TGTGCCAGCAGTTTTCGGAGAGAGACCCAGTACTTC. Full variable domain (remainder filled in from reference TRBV28 and TRBJ2-5): DVKVTQSSRYLVKRTGEKVFLECVQDMDHENMFWYRQDPGLGLRLIYFSYDVKMKEKGDIPEGYSVSREKKERFSLILESASTNQTSMYLCASSFRRETQYFGPGTRLLVL.

The chain combines TRBV9 with TRBJ1-1; D is ambiguous. The CDR3 covers 15 residues. V was pared by 0 bases and J by 1 base, with 10 bases between. CDR1 and CDR2 (germline): SGDLS, YYNGEE. The CDR3 reads CASSVGSWENTEAFF. CDR3 in DNA: TGTGCCAGCAGCGTAGGGTCTTGGGAGAACACTGAAGCTTTCTTT.

This chain joins TRBV29-1 and TRBJ2-5, with a possible D match to TRBD2 (6 bases). Trimming took off 7 bases at V and 4 bases at J, with 16 bases between the two ends. CDR3 length equals 13 residues. CDR1 is SQVTM and CDR2 is ANQGSEA in the germline V gene. The CDR3 here is CSGKSGARETQYF. In nucleotides, the CDR3 is TGCAGCGGTAAATCGGGAGCTCGAGAGACCCAGTACTTC.

Only a few counts were recorded for this clonotype. The V and J genes are TRBV6-1 and TRBJ1-4, with TRBD1 matching 8 bases. CDR1 is MNHNS, CDR2 SASEGT, per germline. The CDR3 is 13 residues long. V gave up 6 bases and J gave up 13 bases; unmatched junction bases: 10. Here the CDR3 reads CASSIRTGWGLFF. DNA of the CDR3: TGTGCCAGCAGCATCAGGACAGGGTGGGGACTGTTTTTT.

The chain recombines TRBV5-5 with TRBJ2-5; 8 bases align to TRBD1. V lost 2 bases and J lost 5; bases outside the gene matches: 8. Germline V gene lookup returns CDR1 SGHKS and CDR2 YYEKEE (reference sequence). This CDR3 spans 15 amino acids. The CDR3 loop is CASSLPQGVGETQYF. The CDR3 DNA reads TGTGCCAGCAGCTTACCACAGGGGGTGGGGGAGACCCAGTACTTC.

The V and J genes are TRBV5-1 and TRBJ2-1, with 8 bases fitting TRBD2. Germline values: CDR1 SGHRS, CDR2 YFSETQ. Trimming removed 2 bases from V and 7 bases from J; junction bases left unmatched: 8. This CDR3 comprises 15 residues. CDR3 protein: CASSFAGGLRNEQFF. The CDR3 nucleotides read TGCGCCAGCAGCTTTGCGGGGGGTTTGAGGAATGAGCAGTTCTTC. The complete variable domain, with remaining parts taken from reference TRBV5-1 and TRBJ2-1, reads KAGVTQTPRYLIKTRGQQVTLSCSPISGHRSVSWYQQTPGQGLQFLFEYFSETQRNKGNFPGRFSGRQFSNSRSEMNVSTLELGDSALYLCASSFAGGLRNEQFFGPGTRLTVL.

CDR3 protein: CASSLAMGDSPFIQYF. DNA of the CDR3: TGTGCCAGCAGCTTGGCAATGGGAGACAGTCCTTTTATACAGTACTTC. This chain links TRBV5-5 with TRBJ2-5, with D possibly being TRBD1 or TRBD2 (5 bases each). Germline CDR1 and CDR2: SGHKS and YYEKEE (reference sequence). The CDR3 length is 16 residues. Trimming took off 0 bases at V and 11 bases at J, with 23 bases between the two ends.

This clonotype was found many times. The CDR3 sequence: CASSVAENYGYTF. The DNA of the CDR3 is TGTGCCAGCAGTGTGGCGGAAAACTATGGCTACACCTTC. V is TRBV2 and J is TRBJ1-2; no clear D gene. CDR3 size: 13 residues. V gave up 4 bases and J gave up 2 bases, with 8 bases separating them. Germline CDR1 reads SNHLY; CDR2 reads FYNNEI.

This clonotype showed up many times. The V call is TRBV6-5, the J call TRBJ2-5; tentative D call: TRBD1 (5 bases). Germline CDR1 is MNHEY and CDR2 is SVGAGI. The CDR3 sequence is 15 residues long. Between the trimmed V and J ends, which lost 2 bases and 5 bases, there was a span of 15 bases. The DNA of the CDR3 is TGTGCCAGCAGTTACGCCCCAGGGTATGAGGAGACCCAGTACTTC. Its protein product is CASSYAPGYEETQYF.

This clonotype was seen only a few times. The rearrangement joins TRBV4-3 to TRBJ2-1; TRBD2 is a possible D gene (7 bases). Between the trimmed V and J ends, which lost 5 bases and 9 bases, there was a span of 14 bases. Germline CDR1 is LGHNA and CDR2 is YSLEER. CDR3 length equals 13 residues. The CDR3 DNA reads as TGCGCCAGCAGCGTCGGGGGGCCGGGTGAGCAGTTCTTC. Translation gives CASSVGGPGEQFF.

Ten or more counts support this clonotype. The V gene is TRBV7-2, the J gene TRBJ2-7; 7 positions agree with TRBD2. Looked up from germline, CDR1 is SGHTA and CDR2 is FQGNSA. V lost 3 bases and J lost 5; bases outside the gene matches: 4. The CDR3 covers 13 residues. The CDR3 bases are TGTGCCAGCAGCTTTGCGACTAGCAACGAGCAGTACTTC. Its protein product is CASSFATSNEQYF.